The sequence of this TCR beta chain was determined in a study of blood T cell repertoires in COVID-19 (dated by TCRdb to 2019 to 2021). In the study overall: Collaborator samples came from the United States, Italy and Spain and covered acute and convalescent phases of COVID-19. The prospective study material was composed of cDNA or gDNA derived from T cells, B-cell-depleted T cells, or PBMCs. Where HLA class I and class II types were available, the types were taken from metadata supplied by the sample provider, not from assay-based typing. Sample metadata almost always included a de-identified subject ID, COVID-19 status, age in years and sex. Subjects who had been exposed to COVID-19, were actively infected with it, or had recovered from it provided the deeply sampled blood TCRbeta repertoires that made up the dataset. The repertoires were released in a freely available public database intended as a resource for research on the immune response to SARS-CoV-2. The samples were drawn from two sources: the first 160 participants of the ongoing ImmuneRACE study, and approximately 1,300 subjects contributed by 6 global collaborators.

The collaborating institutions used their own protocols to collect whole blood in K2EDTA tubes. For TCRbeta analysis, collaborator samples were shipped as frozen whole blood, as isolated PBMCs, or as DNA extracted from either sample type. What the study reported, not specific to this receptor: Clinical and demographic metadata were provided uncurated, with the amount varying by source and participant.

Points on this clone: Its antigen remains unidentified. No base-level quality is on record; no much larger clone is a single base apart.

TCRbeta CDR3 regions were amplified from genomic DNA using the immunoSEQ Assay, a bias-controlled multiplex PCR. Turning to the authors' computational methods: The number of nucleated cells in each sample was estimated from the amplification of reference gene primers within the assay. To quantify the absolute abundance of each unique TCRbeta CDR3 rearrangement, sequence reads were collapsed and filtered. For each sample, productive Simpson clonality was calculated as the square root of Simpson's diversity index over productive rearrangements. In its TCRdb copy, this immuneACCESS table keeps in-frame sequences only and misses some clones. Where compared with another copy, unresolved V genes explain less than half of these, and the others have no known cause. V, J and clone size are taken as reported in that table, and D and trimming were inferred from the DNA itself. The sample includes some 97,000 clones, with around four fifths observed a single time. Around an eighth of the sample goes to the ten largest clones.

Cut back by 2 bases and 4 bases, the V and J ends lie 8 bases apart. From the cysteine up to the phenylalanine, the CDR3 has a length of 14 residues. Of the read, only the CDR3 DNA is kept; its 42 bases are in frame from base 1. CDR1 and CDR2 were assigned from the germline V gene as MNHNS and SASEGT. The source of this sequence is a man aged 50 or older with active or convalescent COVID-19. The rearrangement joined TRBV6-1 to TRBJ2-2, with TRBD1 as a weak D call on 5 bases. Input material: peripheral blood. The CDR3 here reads CASSELQVTGELFF. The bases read TGTGCCAGCAGTGAACTACAGGTCACCGGGGAGCTGTTTTTT.